The 20 T cell receptor beta chains in this list originate from one sample, sequenced in a study of T cell responses to AZD1222 COVID-19 vaccine. Only in-frame clones appear in the TCRdb table, and some are missing; sequencing was by immunoSEQ multiplex PCR. The sample has 75,000 to 100,000 clones; more than 80% are singletons. The sample was peripheral blood, taken on day 0 of AZD1222 vaccination. These receptors were collected from an adult in good health.

J is TRBJ2-1 and V is TRBV27, with TRBD2 identical over 14 bases. Trimming cost V 8 bases and J 6 bases; bases outside gene matches: 6. Germline lookup yields CDR1 MNHEY and CDR2 SMNVEV (reference sequence). This CDR3 has 15 residues. CDR3 DNA: TGTGCCAGCGCAATGGGACTAGCGGGGGCCAATGAGCAGTTCTTC. It encodes CASAMGLAGANEQFF.

The genes are TRBV28 and TRBJ1-1; 7 bases line up with TRBD1. This CDR3 region has 15 residues. The germline gives CDR1 MDHEN, CDR2 SYDVKM. J lost 4 bases, V lost 6 bases, and 11 bases had no gene match. The CDR3 DNA reads as TGTGCCAGCAGACATCGCCCGACAGGGTCCACTGAAGCTTTCTTT. It translates to CASRHRPTGSTEAFF.

CDR3 coding DNA: TGCGCCAGCAGCTTCATCGAAGACAGGGATGGTGAAGCTTTCTTT. It yields the protein CASSFIEDRDGEAFF. This chain connects TRBV5-1 to TRBJ1-1; 7 bases match TRBD1. The CDR3 extends over 15 amino acids. Germline V lookup: CDR1 SGHRS, CDR2 YFSETQ. Trimming removed 2 bases from V and 7 bases from J; junction bases left unmatched: 11.

The CDR3 here is CASSYGTRYNEQFF. CDR3 DNA sequence: TGTGCCAGCAGCTACGGGACAAGGTACAATGAGCAGTTCTTC. V usage is TRBV7-9 and J usage is TRBJ2-1, with D maybe TRBD1 (6 bases). The length of the CDR3 is 14 residues. Trimming stripped 4 bases from V and 4 bases from J, with 11 bases between. CDR1 is SEHNR and CDR2 is FQNEAQ in the germline V gene (reference sequence). Variable domain in full (rest from reference TRBV7-9 and TRBJ2-1): DTGVSQNPRHKITKRGQNVTFRCDPISEHNRLYWYRQTLGQGPEFLTYFQNEAQLEKSRLLSDRFSAERPKGSFSTLEIQRTEQGDSAMYLCASSYGTRYNEQFFGPGTRLTVL.

The genes are TRBV4-1 and TRBJ2-7; TRBD1 matches 7 bases. Germline loops: CDR1 MGHRA, CDR2 YSYEKL. The CDR3 runs to 15 residues. With 1 base clipped from V and 3 bases from J, the junction kept 6 bases outside the gene matches. This CDR3 reads CASSQVRQGGYEQYF. The CDR3 nucleotides read TGCGCCAGCAGCCAAGTTCGACAGGGTGGCTACGAGCAGTACTTC.

This clone was counted a few times. CDR3 region: CASKAGYFSGNTIYF. The CDR3 region has the DNA TGCGCCAGCAAGGCAGGATATTTCTCTGGAAACACCATATATTTT. This sequence joins TRBV5-1 and TRBJ1-3; D not resolved. The CDR3 totals 15 residues. The V end was cut by 6 bases, the J end by 0 bases, with 13 bases between. Germline lookup yields CDR1 SGHRS and CDR2 YFSETQ.

The chain couples TRBV29-1 to TRBJ2-1; D is unclear. The V gene lost 6 bases and the J gene lost 9 bases, with 12 bases spanning the gap. In germline, CDR1 is SQVTM, CDR2 ANQGSEA. This CDR3 spans 11 amino acids. CDR3 sequence: CSVREVGEQFF. The CDR3 bases are TGCAGCGTCCGAGAAGTCGGTGAGCAGTTCTTC.

The chain employs TRBV7-8 and TRBJ2-5, with D perhaps TRBD2 (5 bases). Germline CDR1 is SGHVS and CDR2 is FQNEAQ. With 2 bases removed from V and 0 bases from J, the gap between germline ends came to 10 bases. The CDR3 is 15 residues long. The CDR3 spells CASSLRGNYQETQYF. The CDR3 DNA follows: TGTGCCAGCAGCTTACGAGGGAACTACCAAGAGACCCAGTACTTC.

This clone was seen just once. The chain joins TRBV30 to TRBJ1-5; D remains ambiguous. This CDR3 has 15 amino acids. Germline loops: CDR1 GTSNPN, CDR2 SVGIG (reference sequence). Trimming pared 0 bases from V and 4 bases from J, leaving 13 bases between. In DNA form, the CDR3 reads TGTGCCTGGAGTGTACGATGGGCCCCAAATCAGCCCCAGCATTTT. Translating gives CAWSVRWAPNQPQHF.

This clone occurred once. This sample also contains other DNA sequences that code for the same CDR3. The chain links TRBV3-1 (or the pseudogene TRBV3-2) to TRBJ1-5; no clear D gene. CDR1 is LGHDT and CDR2 is YNNKEL in the germline V gene (reference sequence). The germline V and J ends were trimmed by 1 base and 4 bases, with 8 bases remaining between them. This CDR3 region has 14 residues. The CDR3 coding sequence is TGTGCCAGCAGCCAAGGGCCTGGGAATCAGCCCCAGCATTTT. This codes for CASSQGPGNQPQHF.

The chain carries TRBV5-1 and TRBJ2-7; 7 bases are shared with TRBD2. The germline V gene encodes CDR1 SGHRS and CDR2 YFSETQ. The CDR3 totals 14 residues. Trimming at V came to 2 bases and at J to 3 bases, leaving 5 bases not matched to a gene. The CDR3 nucleotides read TGCGCCAGCAGCTTCGGGGGGACCGACTACGAGCAGTACTTC. This sequence encodes CASSFGGTDYEQYF.

The V gene is TRBV19, the J gene TRBJ1-2; D unresolved. The CDR3 extends over 15 amino acids. Germline CDR1 is LNHDA and CDR2 is SQIVND (reference sequence). The V gene lost 5 bases and the J gene lost 0 bases, with 13 bases spanning the gap. CDR3 coding DNA: TGTGCCAGTAGTTCTCACGGAGGGTCTAACTATGGCTACACCTTC. This encodes CASSSHGGSNYGYTF. Combining the CDR3 with reference TRBV19 and TRBJ1-2 gives the whole variable domain DGGITQSPKYLFRKEGQNVTLSCEQNLNHDAMYWYRQDPGQGLRLIYYSQIVNDFQKGDIAEGYSVSREKKESFPLTVTSAQKNPTAFYLCASSSHGGSNYGYTFGSGTRLTVV.

The CDR3, as DNA: TGTGCCAGCAGTTACCACCGGGACAGGGGCGTCTACGAGCAGTACTTC. As protein: CASSYHRDRGVYEQYF. This chain connects TRBV6-2 or TRBV6-3 to TRBJ2-7; 10 nucleotides match TRBD1. V lost 2 bases, J lost 3 bases, and 7 bases stayed unmatched. Germline CDR1 MNHEY, CDR2 SVGEGT. The CDR3 contains 16 residues.

This clone was seen only a few times. The V gene is TRBV5-1, the J gene TRBJ2-7, with D perhaps TRBD1 (5 bases). The V and J ends lost 2 bases and 5 bases respectively, with 11 bases between them. CDR3 length: 13 amino acids. Germline CDR1 reads SGHRS; CDR2 reads YFSETQ. In DNA form, the CDR3 reads TGCGCCAGCAGCTTAGGGGTGGGTAACGAGCAGTACTTC. As protein: CASSLGVGNEQYF. Supplemented by reference TRBV5-1 and TRBJ2-7, the full variable domain reads KAGVTQTPRYLIKTRGQQVTLSCSPISGHRSVSWYQQTPGQGLQFLFEYFSETQRNKGNFPGRFSGRQFSNSRSEMNVSTLELGDSALYLCASSLGVGNEQYFGPGTRLTVT.

The chain joins TRBV29-1 to TRBJ2-7; tentative D call: TRBD1 (5 bases). V dropped 6 bases and J dropped 2 bases, with 8 bases sitting between them. The CDR3 is 11 amino acids. Germline CDR1 SQVTM, CDR2 ANQGSEA. This CDR3 is CSVTVTYEQYF. The CDR3 nucleotides are TGCAGCGTGACAGTAACCTACGAGCAGTACTTC.

This rearrangement joins TRBV19 to TRBJ2-3, with a weak D call TRBD2 (6 bases). The V gene lost 6 bases and the J gene lost 2 bases, with 9 bases spanning the gap. The CDR3 has 13 residues. Germline V gene lookup returns CDR1 LNHDA and CDR2 SQIVND (reference sequence). The CDR3 nucleotides are TGTGCCAGTAGCGGGACTCTCACAGATACGCAGTATTTT. Encoded protein: CASSGTLTDTQYF.

The V gene is TRBV19, the J gene TRBJ1-5; 8 bases are a match to TRBD1. There are 14 residues in the CDR3. Germline V gives CDR1 LNHDA, CDR2 SQIVND (reference sequence). V shed 1 base, J shed 5 bases, and the junction held 1 base outside the gene matches. Here the CDR3 reads CASSIGQGHQPQHF. The CDR3 coding sequence is TGTGCCAGTAGTATAGGACAGGGGCATCAGCCCCAGCATTTT.

The rearrangement uses TRBV7-3 and TRBJ2-7; TRBD2 matches at 14 bases. The CDR3 has 18 residues. Per germline, CDR1 SGHTA and CDR2 FQGTGA. Trimming removed 1 base from V and 0 bases from J; junction bases left unmatched: 5. CDR3 region: CASSLMGLAGVSSYEQYF. The CDR3 nucleotides are TGTGCCAGCAGCTTAATGGGACTAGCGGGGGTGAGCTCCTACGAGCAGTACTTC.

The J gene is TRBJ1-5, the V gene TRBV19; D possibly corresponds to TRBD1 (5 bases). The CDR3 covers 12 residues. Germline assignment: CDR1 LNHDA and CDR2 SQIVND (reference sequence). Trimming cost V 6 bases and J 9 bases, with 12 bases left between them. The CDR3 DNA is TGTGCCAGTAGAAGGGGCCCCGGGCCCCAGCATTTT. Protein: CASRRGPGPQHF.

This chain joins TRBV7-9 and TRBJ2-3; perhaps TRBD2 as D (6 bases). V was clipped by 1 base and J by 2 bases, with 10 bases between them. The CDR3 covers 15 residues. Germline V CDR1 and CDR2: SEHNR, FQNEAQ (reference sequence). DNA for the CDR3: TGTGCCAGCAGCTTAGTAGCGGAGTCCACAGATACGCAGTATTTT. As protein: CASSLVAESTDTQYF.